The entry that follows covers one T cell receptor beta chain sequence. Its specificity is unknown. The CDR3 extends over 12 amino acids. Germline V gives CDR1 SGHRS, CDR2 YFSETQ. From its re-call of the 5' RACE reads, TCRdb lists each CDR3 protein once, without DNA. The sample holds around 550,000 distinct CDR3 sequences. This specimen comes from a study of T cells expressing NK-cell markers. Background on the study: Beta-chain profiling covered CD3+CD56+NKG2C+, CD3+CD56+NKG2C- and CD3+CD56-NKG2C+ sorted subsets. Seven sequenced donors out of eight were HCMV-seropositive, one seronegative.

Study-wide results and limits: Whether expanded NKG2C+ T cell clones were HCMV specific stayed uncertain.

The V gene is TRBV5-1, the J gene TRBJ1-1. This clonotype originated in a man younger than 35 in good health. The sample taken for sequencing was blood T cells: a sorted CD56 or NKG2C T cell subset, CD4+ or CD8+ T cells, or bulk PBMC T cells (not recorded which). CDR3 sequence: CASSFGDTEAFF.